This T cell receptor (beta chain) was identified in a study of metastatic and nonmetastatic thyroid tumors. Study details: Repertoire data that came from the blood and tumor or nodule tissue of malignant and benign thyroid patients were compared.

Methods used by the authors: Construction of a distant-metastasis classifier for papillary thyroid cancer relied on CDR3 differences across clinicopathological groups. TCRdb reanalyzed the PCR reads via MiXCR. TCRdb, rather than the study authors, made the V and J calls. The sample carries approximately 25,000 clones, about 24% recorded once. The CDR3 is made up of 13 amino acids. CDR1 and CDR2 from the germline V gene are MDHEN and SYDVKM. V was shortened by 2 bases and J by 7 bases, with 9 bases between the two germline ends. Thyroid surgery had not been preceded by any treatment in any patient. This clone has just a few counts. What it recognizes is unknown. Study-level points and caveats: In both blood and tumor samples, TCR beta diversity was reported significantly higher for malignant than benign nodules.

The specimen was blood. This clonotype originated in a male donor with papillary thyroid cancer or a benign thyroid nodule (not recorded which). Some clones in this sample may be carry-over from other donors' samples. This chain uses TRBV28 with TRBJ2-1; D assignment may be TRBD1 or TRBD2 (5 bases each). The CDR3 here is CASSLGTENEQFF. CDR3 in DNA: TGTGCCAGCAGTTTAGGGACCGAGAATGAGCAGTTCTTC.